The 10 T cell receptor beta chains in this list originate from one sample, sequenced in a study of vaccination and CD4 T cells after COVID-19. The antigens of these receptors remain unknown. Cultured CD4+ T cell DNA was sequenced using the Oncomine TCR Beta short-read assay. TCRdb re-called the PCR reads with MiXCR, one entry per CDR3 protein. The repertoire has fewer than 15,000 distinct CDR3 sequences, 43% of them found once; the top ten carry roughly 8.7%. Noted treatment: roughly 10-day PBMC culture with coronavirus spike peptide pools or control peptides (ViraFEST assay). The specimen sequenced was CD4+ T cells from blood, cultured in vitro. The receptors shown here come from a human donor who had recovered from COVID-19.

This chain links TRBV6-4 with TRBJ1-2, with D uncertain. V gave up 5 bases and J gave up 4 bases, with 17 bases separating them. The CDR3 covers 15 residues. The germline V gene encodes CDR1 MRHNA and CDR2 SNTAGT. The DNA of the CDR3 is TGTGCCAGCAGTCCAAACGAACTTGGCCTCTATGGCTACACCTTC. It yields the protein CASSPNELGLYGYTF.

This clonotype was counted between two and nine times. This sequence joins TRBV15 and TRBJ2-3; no firm D call. CDR1 is LNHNV and CDR2 is YYDKDF in the germline V gene (reference sequence). The CDR3 runs to 12 residues. The germline V and J ends were trimmed by 1 base and 5 bases, with 4 bases remaining between them. The CDR3 loop is CATSRVGDTQYF. The CDR3 DNA reads as TGTGCCACCAGCAGAGTCGGAGATACGCAGTATTTT.

This chain joins TRBV28 and TRBJ1-5; D remains ambiguous. CDR1 and CDR2 from the germline V gene are MDHEN and SYDVKM. This CDR3 is built from 12 residues. V was shortened by 3 bases and J by 4 bases, with 4 bases between the two germline ends. CDR3 DNA: TGTGCCAGCAGTTTTTCGAATCAGCCCCAGCATTTT. It encodes CASSFSNQPQHF.

This clonotype was observed a handful of times. The gene calls are TRBV7-2 and TRBJ2-3, with TRBD2 as a possible D gene (6 bases). Germline assignment: CDR1 SGHTA and CDR2 FQGNSA. Trimming pared 6 bases from V and 0 bases from J, leaving 13 bases between. The CDR3 loop spans 15 amino acids. CDR3 DNA sequence: TGTGCCAGCAGGGGAGGTGGGACTAGCACAGATACGCAGTATTTT. As protein: CASRGGGTSTDTQYF.

The CDR3 region is CASSSRRGVGNTEAFF. The DNA of the CDR3 is TGTGCCAGCAGCTCGAGACGGGGGGTCGGGAACACTGAAGCTTTCTTT. This rearrangement joins TRBV5-4 to TRBJ1-1; TRBD1 is a possible D gene (5 bases). The CDR3 runs to 16 residues. V lost 3 bases and J 1 base, leaving 16 bases between the germline ends. From germline, CDR1 is SGHNT and CDR2 YYREEE (reference sequence).

This sequence joins TRBV30 and TRBJ2-7; 9 bases align to TRBD1. The length of the CDR3 is 15 residues. Per the germline V gene, CDR1 is GTSNPN and CDR2 is SVGIG (reference sequence). The junction had 9 bases not matched to a gene; V was cut back by 2 bases and J by 4 bases. For the CDR3, the DNA is TGTGCCTGGAGTTCCACCGGGACAGGGATTTACGAGCAGTACTTC. Translating it yields CAWSSTGTGIYEQYF.

By frequency in the sample, this clonotype is medium-sized. This chain connects TRBV12-3 or TRBV12-4 to TRBJ2-3, with D hard to call. CDR3 length: 15 amino acids. The V gene lost 0 bases and the J gene lost 2 bases, with 9 bases spanning the gap. The CDR3 bases are TGTGCCAGCAGTTTAGCGCGGAGCCACACAGATACGCAGTATTTT. It codes for CASSLARSHTDTQYF.

The chain employs TRBV27 and TRBJ1-3; D is uncertain. The V gene lost 5 bases and the J gene lost 4 bases, with 12 bases spanning the gap. Germline V CDR1 and CDR2: MNHEY, SMNVEV (reference sequence). This CDR3 contains 14 residues. Written as DNA, the CDR3 is TGTGCCAGCAGTACAACTCAGGCGGGAAACACCATATATTTT. It yields the protein CASSTTQAGNTIYF.

The gene calls are TRBV1 and TRBJ2-3; TRBD2, as called in the table, went unchecked against the DNA. TRBV1 is a known pseudogene. The CDR3 covers 18 residues. The CDR3, as DNA: TGCACCAGCAGCCAAGTTCCTACTAGCGGGAGGAGGTCAGATACGCAGTATTTT. It yields the protein CTSSQVPTSGRRSDTQYF.

This clonotype was observed once. The CDR3 protein is CASRQGPGANVLTF. The CDR3 DNA is TGTGCCAGCAGGCAGGGTCCCGGGGCCAACGTCCTGACTTTC. The chain links TRBV6-1 to TRBJ2-6, with D possibly being TRBD1 (5 bases). This CDR3 contains 14 residues. CDR1 is MNHNS and CDR2 is SASEGT in the germline V gene. V was trimmed by 6 bases and J by 4 bases, leaving 10 bases between them.